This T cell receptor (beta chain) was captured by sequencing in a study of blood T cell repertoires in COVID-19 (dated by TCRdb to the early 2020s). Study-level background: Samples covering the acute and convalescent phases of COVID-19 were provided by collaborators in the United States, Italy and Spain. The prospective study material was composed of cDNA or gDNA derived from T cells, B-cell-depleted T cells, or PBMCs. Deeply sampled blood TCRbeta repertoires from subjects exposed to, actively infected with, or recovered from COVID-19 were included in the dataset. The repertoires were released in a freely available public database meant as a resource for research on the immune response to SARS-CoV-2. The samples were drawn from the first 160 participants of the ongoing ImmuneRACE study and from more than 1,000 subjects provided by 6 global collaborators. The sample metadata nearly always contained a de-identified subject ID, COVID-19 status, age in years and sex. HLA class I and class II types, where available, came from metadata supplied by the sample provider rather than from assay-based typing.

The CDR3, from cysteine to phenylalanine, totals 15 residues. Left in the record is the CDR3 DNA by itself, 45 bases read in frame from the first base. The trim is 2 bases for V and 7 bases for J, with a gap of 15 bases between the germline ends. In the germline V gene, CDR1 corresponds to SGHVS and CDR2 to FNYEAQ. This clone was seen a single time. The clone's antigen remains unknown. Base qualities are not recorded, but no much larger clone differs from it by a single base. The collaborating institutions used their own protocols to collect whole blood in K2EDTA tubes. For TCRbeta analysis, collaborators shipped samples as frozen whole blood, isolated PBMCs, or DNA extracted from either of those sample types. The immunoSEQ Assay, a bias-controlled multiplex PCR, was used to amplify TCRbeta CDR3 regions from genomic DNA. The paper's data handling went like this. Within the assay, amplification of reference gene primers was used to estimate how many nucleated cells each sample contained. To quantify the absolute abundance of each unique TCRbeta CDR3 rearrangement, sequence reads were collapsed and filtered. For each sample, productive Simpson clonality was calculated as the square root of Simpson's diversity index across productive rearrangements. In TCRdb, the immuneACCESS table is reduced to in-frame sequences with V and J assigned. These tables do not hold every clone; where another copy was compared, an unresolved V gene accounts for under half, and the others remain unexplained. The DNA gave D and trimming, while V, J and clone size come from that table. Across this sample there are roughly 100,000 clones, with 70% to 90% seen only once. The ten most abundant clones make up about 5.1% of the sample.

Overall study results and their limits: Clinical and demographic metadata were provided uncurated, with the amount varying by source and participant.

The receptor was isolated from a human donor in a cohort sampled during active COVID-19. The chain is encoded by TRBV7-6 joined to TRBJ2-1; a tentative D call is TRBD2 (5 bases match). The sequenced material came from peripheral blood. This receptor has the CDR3 CASSLFASRGNEQFF. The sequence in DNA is TGTGCCAGCAGCTTATTTGCCAGCCGGGGAAATGAGCAGTTCTTC.